Following are 11 T cell receptor beta chains from one sample sequenced in a study of shared clonotypes between healthy human individuals (TCRdb year 2020). The library was made by the immunoSEQ multiplex PCR assay. The clones in this table, taken by TCRdb from immuneACCESS, are in-frame only. Not every clone is retained; where verified, under half of the shortfall comes from an unresolved V gene, and the cause of the rest is unknown. The sample table contains around 1.5 million clones; only one count was recorded for 98% of them. Of the sample, less than 0.55% is held by the ten largest clones. Sequences were obtained from naive CD4+ T cells sorted from blood. The label giving this sample's cell subset or site can be read as: CD45RA+ positively selected. Every receptor here comes from a young man in good health.

The chain is built from TRBV15 and TRBJ2-6; the D is unclear. Germline CDR1 and CDR2: LNHNV and YYDKDF (reference sequence). This CDR3 is built from 15 residues. V lost 1 base and J 1 base, leaving 5 bases between the germline ends. CDR3 residues: CATSRGGSGANVLTF. The CDR3 DNA reads TGTGCCACCAGCAGAGGTGGATCTGGGGCCAACGTCCTGACTTTC.

The chain has TRBV5-1 and TRBJ2-7, with D unresolved. The CDR3 is 15 amino acids. Trimming removed 0 bases from V and 0 bases from J, with 10 bases in between. Germline assignment: CDR1 SGHRS and CDR2 YFSETQ. The CDR3 region has the DNA TGCGCCAGCAGCTTGGAAGGGTTCAGCTCCTACGAGCAGTACTTC. Amino acids: CASSLEGFSSYEQYF.

The V and J genes are TRBV11-2 and TRBJ2-7, with D maybe TRBD2 (6 bases). The CDR3 sequence is 17 residues long. Germline-derived CDR1 and CDR2 are SGHAT and FQNNGV. V was shortened by 5 bases and J by 2 bases, with 22 bases between the two germline ends. The CDR3 reads CASSLTPHSGPTYEQYF. The CDR3 nucleotides are TGTGCCAGCAGCCTAACCCCCCACAGCGGGCCCACCTACGAGCAGTACTTC.

The chain carries TRBV2 and TRBJ2-1; 7 bases align to TRBD2. The CDR3 contains 18 residues. Germline loops: CDR1 SNHLY, CDR2 FYNNEI. The trim removed 7 bases at V and 5 bases at J, leaving 20 bases unmatched. CDR3 DNA: TGTGCCAGCATTTCCACCTCCCCCCTGGGCGGGAGCGACAATGAGCAGTTCTTC. Protein sequence: CASISTSPLGGSDNEQFF.

This clone came up once. The genes are TRBV11-3 and TRBJ2-1, with 7 positions matching TRBD2. The length of the CDR3 is 14 residues. The junction had 3 bases not matched to a gene; V was cut back by 5 bases and J by 2 bases. In germline, CDR1 is SGHNT, CDR2 YENEEA. The CDR3 coding sequence is TGTGCCAGCAGCCCTAGCGGAGCCTACAATGAGCAGTTCTTC. It codes for CASSPSGAYNEQFF.

The chain uses TRBV5-1 and TRBJ2-6, with D possibly TRBD1 on 5 matching bases. CDR3 length: 17 residues. V lost 4 bases and J 0 bases, leaving 14 bases between the germline ends. CDR1 SGHRS and CDR2 YFSETQ come from the germline V gene. The CDR3 reads CASSPTGAASGANVLTF. The CDR3 DNA reads as TGCGCCAGCAGCCCCACTGGGGCTGCCTCTGGGGCCAACGTCCTGACTTTC.

The J gene is TRBJ2-7, the V gene TRBV5-1; 8 bases are a match to TRBD1. V shed 4 bases, J shed 0 bases, and the junction held 6 bases outside the gene matches. CDR1 and CDR2 from the germline V gene are SGHRS and YFSETQ. The CDR3 length is 15 residues. CDR3 residues: CASSLGQGDSYEQYF. As DNA, the CDR3 is TGCGCCAGCAGCCTCGGACAGGGTGACTCCTACGAGCAGTACTTC.

This clone appeared once. V is TRBV4-1 and J is TRBJ2-1; D unclear. Germline V gene data show CDR1 as MGHRA and CDR2 as YSYEKL. The V end was cut by 5 bases, the J end by 4 bases, with 15 bases between. The CDR3 has 15 residues. This chain's CDR3 is CASSTSFRPYNEQFF. CDR3 bases: TGCGCCAGCAGCACCTCGTTCCGGCCTTACAATGAGCAGTTCTTC.

The chain joins TRBV4-1 to TRBJ2-5, with 7 bases aligning to TRBD1. Losses at the gene ends were 0 bases for V and 4 bases for J; bases not matched to a gene: 5. In germline, CDR1 is MGHRA, CDR2 YSYEKL. The CDR3 loop spans 15 amino acids. The CDR3 DNA follows: TGCGCCAGCAGCCAAGAGGAGAGGGGGCGAGAGACCCAGTACTTC. Translated: CASSQEERGRETQYF.

The J gene is TRBJ1-2, the V gene TRBV5-1; possibly TRBD1 for D (5 bases). Germline V gene sequence: CDR1 SGHRS, CDR2 YFSETQ. V was pared by 4 bases and J by 4 bases, with 14 bases between. The CDR3 has 14 amino acids. The DNA for the CDR3 is TGCGCCAGCAGCGGTGACATCAGGGCCTATGGCTACACCTTC. Amino acids: CASSGDIRAYGYTF. Supplemented by reference TRBV5-1 and TRBJ1-2, the full variable domain reads KAGVTQTPRYLIKTRGQQVTLSCSPISGHRSVSWYQQTPGQGLQFLFEYFSETQRNKGNFPGRFSGRQFSNSRSEMNVSTLELGDSALYLCASSGDIRAYGYTFGSGTRLTVV.

The J gene is TRBJ2-4, the V gene TRBV9; D gene ambiguous. Looked up from germline, CDR1 is SGDLS and CDR2 is YYNGEE. CDR3 size: 13 residues. V lost 0 bases, J lost 0 bases, and 1 base lay in between. CDR3 DNA: TGTGCCAGCAGCGTAGGAGCCAAAAACATTCAGTACTTC. Residues: CASSVGAKNIQYF.